A selection of T cell receptor beta chains follows, all from one sample in a study of PD-1 blockade in classical Hodgkin lymphoma. Repertoires were generated with immunoSEQ multiplex PCR, while TCRdb's copy carries only in-frame clones and drops some. In the table there are roughly 61,000 clones, 85% to 90% of which are singletons. The starting material was peripheral blood mononuclear cells (PBMCs), obtained at baseline. These receptors were taken from a human donor with classical Hodgkin lymphoma. Both conserved end residues are part of each CDR3. A D gene is named only where the DNA matches it firmly. Expanded clones get a size class; other rows say once, few or many, or leave the size out.

size	V	D	J	CDR3	DNA
-	TRBV29-1	-	TRBJ2-3	CSVEHTDTQYF	TGCAGCGTTGAACACACAGATACGCAGTATTTT
-	TRBV29-1	-	TRBJ1-4	CSVEGAHEKLFF	TGCAGCGTTGAGGGGGCTCACGAAAAACTGTTTTTT
once	TRBV7-2	TRBD1	TRBJ2-5	CASSFRQGQETQYF	TGTGCCAGCAGCTTTAGACAGGGACAAGAGACCCAGTACTTC
-	TRBV6-5	TRBD1	TRBJ2-3	CASSRPGTAADTQYF	TGTGCCAGCAGTCGTCCCGGGACAGCGGCAGATACGCAGTATTTT
-	TRBV16	-	TRBJ1-6	CASSQSGEDSPLHF	TGTGCCAGCAGCCAATCGGGGGAAGATTCACCCCTCCACTTT
-	TRBV9	-	TRBJ2-7	CASSVGPHSSYEQYF	TGTGCCAGCAGCGTCGGACCGCATAGCTCCTACGAGCAGTACTTC
few	TRBV29-1	-	TRBJ1-1	CSVVGNTEAFF	TGCAGCGTTGTCGGGAACACTGAAGCTTTCTTT
once	TRBV7-6	TRBD2	TRBJ2-7	CASSLKPAGGGSSYEQYF	TGTGCCAGCAGCTTGAAGCCCGCGGGGGGCGGGAGCTCCTACGAGCAGTACTTC
-	TRBV7-9	-	TRBJ2-1	CASTPDGSSYNEQFF	TGTGCCAGCACCCCGGACGGGAGCTCCTACAATGAGCAGTTCTTC
once	TRBV6-1	-	TRBJ1-1	CASSENLGRINTEAFF	TGTGCCAGCAGTGAAAATCTGGGAAGGATCAACACTGAAGCTTTCTTT
-	TRBV28	-	TRBJ2-7	CASSHTAYEQYF	TGTGCCAGCAGCCACACCGCCTACGAGCAGTACTTC
-	TRBV5-6	TRBD1	TRBJ2-1	CASSRRTGVHNEQFF	TGTGCCAGCAGCAGGAGGACAGGGGTTCACAATGAGCAGTTCTTC
-	TRBV7-9	-	TRBJ1-5	CASSLGSGPYQPQHF	TGTGCCAGCAGCTTAGGGTCCGGCCCGTATCAGCCCCAGCATTTT
-	TRBV6-5	TRBD1	TRBJ1-3	CASSLTGESGNTIYF	TGTGCCAGCAGTCTTACAGGGGAATCTGGAAACACCATATATTTT
-	TRBV5-1	-	TRBJ1-2	CASSPYRRTFHYGYTF	TGCGCCAGCAGCCCGTACCGCCGGACATTCCACTATGGCTACACCTTC
-	TRBV5-6	-	TRBJ2-7	CASSFGPGQDVYEQYF	-
-	TRBV10-3	TRBD1	TRBJ2-7	CAIMPGTGRYEQYF	TGTGCCATCATGCCCGGGACAGGTCGCTACGAGCAGTACTTC
-	TRBV18	-	TRBJ1-2	CASSPGGHYGYTF	TGTGCCAGCTCACCTGGGGGTCACTATGGCTACACCTTC
-	TRBV19	TRBD2	TRBJ2-7	CASSAGLGAYEQYF	TGTGCCAGTAGTGCCGGACTAGGGGCCTACGAGCAGTACTTC
-	TRBV13	TRBD1	TRBJ2-1	CASSNRGALINEQFF	TGTGCCAGCAGCAACAGGGGGGCCCTGATCAATGAGCAGTTCTTC
-	TRBV5-4	-	TRBJ2-3	CASSSGTDFTGDTQYF	TGTGCCAGCAGCTCGGGGACGGACTTCACAGGAGATACGCAGTATTTT
-	TRBV20-1	-	TRBJ2-4	CSVADVTTGYF	TGCAGTGTAGCGGATGTAACCACGGGTTACTTC
-	TRBV7-9	-	TRBJ1-4	CASSLSPPSGEKLFF	TGTGCCAGCAGCCTATCCCCCCCTTCGGGGGAAAAACTGTTTTTT
-	TRBV7-2	-	TRBJ2-7	CASSTRAGTYEQYF	TGTGCCAGCAGCACACGAGCTGGGACCTACGAGCAGTACTTC
-	TRBV9	TRBD1	TRBJ1-6	CASSVRDRELSPLHF	TGTGCCAGCAGCGTTCGGGACAGGGAGCTTTCACCCCTCCACTTT
once	TRBV18	-	TRBJ1-1	CASSPSGGNTEAFF	TGTGCCAGCTCACCCTCCGGGGGGAACACTGAAGCTTTCTTT
once	TRBV11-1	-	TRBJ1-1	CASSLSFEAFF	TGTGCCAGCAGCTTAAGCTTTGAAGCTTTCTTT
-	TRBV10-3	-	TRBJ1-2	CATGHPYGYTF	TGTGCCACGGGCCACCCCTATGGCTACACCTTC
-	TRBV5-6	-	TRBJ2-1	CASLSWNNEQFF	TGTGCCAGCCTTAGCTGGAACAATGAGCAGTTCTTC